This is a list of T cell receptor beta chains from one sample in a study of shared clonotypes between healthy human individuals. Assay used: immunoSEQ multiplex PCR; TCRdb lists only in-frame clones, some missing. The sample lists about 1.1 million clones; around 78% were seen once. Specimen: memory CD4+ T cells from PBMCs. These receptors were collected from a man aged 18 to 30 in good health. Some clones in this sample may be carry-over from other donors' samples. The CDR3 runs from the conserved cysteine through the conserved F or W. D genes are given only for firm matches. Size tells how often a clone was seen (once, few, many) or the class of an expanded clone, and some rows leave it out.

j_gene | v_gene | d_gene | abundance | CDR3nt | CDR3aa
TRBJ1-4 | TRBV7-9 | TRBD1 | few | TGTGCCAGCAGCATGAGGGGGCCGAATGAAAAACTGTTTTTT | CASSMRGPNEKLFF
TRBJ1-3 | TRBV6-6 | NA | few | TGTGCCAGCAAACCCGGGGGCGGAGGAAACACCATATATTTT | CASKPGGGGNTIYF
TRBJ2-7 | TRBV7-2 | TRBD2 | once | TGTGCCAGCAGCGCGGGGGGGGCCCTCCGGTACGAGCAGTACTTC | CASSAGGALRYEQYF
TRBJ2-7 | TRBV7-9 | NA | many | TGTGCCAGCAGCTTAGAAACCCTGAGTAGGGAGCAGTACTTC | CASSLETLSREQYF
TRBJ2-3 | TRBV5-1 | NA | NA | TGCGCCAGCAGCCTGGGGGCCAGCGGGGATACGCAGTATTTT | CASSLGASGDTQYF
TRBJ1-5 | TRBV11-2 | NA | NA | TGTGCCAGCAGCTCGAACAGGGATCAGCCCCAGCATTTT | CASSSNRDQPQHF
TRBJ1-1 | TRBV5-1 | NA | NA | TGCGCCAGCAAGGGGTCGGTAGGCACTGAAGCTTTCTTT | CASKGSVGTEAFF
TRBJ1-4 | TRBV11-2 | TRBD1 | NA | TGTGCCAGCAGCTTATGGACAGGCCGGGGTGAAAAACTGTTTTTT | CASSLWTGRGEKLFF
TRBJ2-7 | TRBV21-1 | NA | many | TGTGCCAGCAGCAAAGCTTTAGCCTCCTACGAGCAGTACTTC | CASSKALASYEQYF
TRBJ2-7 | TRBV2 | NA | once | TGTGCCAGCAGTGTCAAACGGACCACCTACGAGCAGTACTTC | CASSVKRTTYEQYF
TRBJ1-2 | TRBV10-3 | NA | NA | TGTGCCATCACCTCTAGAGGTGGGGGGGGCGCAGACTATGGCTACACCTTC | CAITSRGGGGADYGYTF
TRBJ2-1 | TRBV11-2 | TRBD2 | NA | TGTGCCAGCAGCCTCTGGACTAGCGGGGCCGGGGGCGAGCAGTTCTTC | CASSLWTSGAGGEQFF
TRBJ2-1 | TRBV4-1 | TRBD2 | NA | TGCGCCAGCAGCCAAGAGGGAGGGGCACCCAACAATGAGCAGTTCTTC | CASSQEGGAPNNEQFF
TRBJ1-1 | TRBV7-9 | NA | NA | TGTGCCAGCAGCTTAGTGGTGGAAGGTGAAGCTTTCTTT | CASSLVVEGEAFF
TRBJ1-4 | TRBV7-6 | NA | NA | TGTGCCAGCAGCAGTATAGGGGGTGTAAAACTGTTTTTT | CASSSIGGVKLFF
TRBJ2-4 | TRBV10-2 | TRBD1 | once | TGCGCCAGCAGGGACAGGGCCAAAAACATTCAGTACTTC | CASRDRAKNIQYF
TRBJ2-1 | TRBV11-2 | NA | NA | TGTGCCAGCAGTTATTCGCGCAATGAGCAGTTCTTC | CASSYSRNEQFF
TRBJ2-7 | TRBV13 | NA | NA | TGTGCCAGCAGCGCCAGACTAGAGGGCTACGAGCAGTACTTC | CASSARLEGYEQYF
TRBJ1-4 | TRBV5-1 | TRBD1 | NA | TGCGCCAGCAGCCAGGCCCAGGGACAGGGGTACGAAAAACTGTTTTTT | CASSQAQGQGYEKLFF
TRBJ2-7 | TRBV5-1 | TRBD1 | NA | TGCGCCAGCAGCTTGGGGACAGGGGGCACCTACGAGCAGTACTTC | CASSLGTGGTYEQYF
TRBJ2-5 | TRBV6-6 | NA | NA | TGTGCCGGCGGTTATGGGTTCTCACAAGAGACCCAGTACTTC | CAGGYGFSQETQYF
TRBJ2-3 | TRBV5-1 | NA | NA | TGCGCCAGCAGCTTGAACTGGCGAGGCACAGATACGCAGTATTTT | CASSLNWRGTDTQYF
TRBJ1-2 | TRBV15 | NA | NA | TGTGCCACCAGCAGAGGGGGCGGGAGGTACTATGGCTACACCTTC | CATSRGGGRYYGYTF
TRBJ2-7 | TRBV5-3 | TRBD2 | NA | TGTGCCAGAAGCTATAAGACTAGCGGGAGGCTCCGATCCTACGAGCAGTACTTC | CARSYKTSGRLRSYEQYF
TRBJ2-5 | TRBV20-1 | NA | NA | TGCAGTGCTAGAGGCCCAGAGACCCAGTACTTC | CSARGPETQYF
TRBJ2-5 | TRBV5-3 | NA | NA | TGTGCCAGAAGCTCCCCGGGCAGGGCAAAAGAGACCCAGTACTTC | CARSSPGRAKETQYF
TRBJ2-3 | TRBV29-1 | NA | NA | TGCAGCGGACTAACTGTTAGCGAAGGTACAGATACGCAGTATTTT | CSGLTVSEGTDTQYF
TRBJ1-3 | TRBV7-9 | NA | NA | TGTGCCAGCGCTCCCCCTTTTCGCTCTGGAAACACCATATATTTT | CASAPPFRSGNTIYF
TRBJ1-1 | TRBV2 | NA | many | TGTGCCAGCAGGGGGACGGGGGTGACTGAAGCTTTCTTT | CASRGTGVTEAFF